This TCR beta chain was captured in a study of CD8 T cells in Susac syndrome (dated by TCRdb to the late 2010s). As for the study more broadly: The study used repertoire sequencing to test whether antigen drove CD8+ T cell activation and differentiation in Susac syndrome. Clonality of the CD8+ T cell repertoire was compared between around eleven healthy donors, about 14 Susac syndrome patients and about 15 multiple sclerosis patients.

RNA was extracted using the RNeasy kit, and about 0.45 to 1 ug of the RNA was reverse transcribed with random hexamers. The immunoSEQ multiplex PCR assay, which covers 54 Vbeta and 13 Jbeta segments, was used to amplify TCR beta CDR3 regions. Bias from PCR amplification was corrected by using a synthetic template baseline for primer optimization and for computational correction. Under the source paper's analysis protocol: Reads were annotated to V, D and J genes according to IMGT and were analyzed with immunoSEQ Analyzer, with only productive sequences retained. Clonality was calculated as one minus the Shannon entropy normalized by log2 of the number of productive unique sequences. Public and private clones were assessed among the 100 most prevalent clones of each patient and control. Susac-specific clones were defined as absent from healthy and MS cohorts, 1052 published viral clones and other ImmuneACCESS disease sequences. In-frame beta chains were kept once TCRdb had trimmed the public reads at Q25 with fastp and called clones with MiXCR. For every CDR3 protein sequence, its rows merge into one entry that carries the most common genes and DNA. TCRdb, not the authors, supplied the V and J calls. Within this sample are 250,000 to 300,000 distinct CDR3 sequences, with 65% to 90% of them counted one time only. The ten largest clones take up 0.21% of the sample.

Points on this clonotype: Its recognized antigen is unknown. There are no base qualities to consult, and no much larger clone falls within one base.

Peripheral blood CD8+ and CD4+ T cells from healthy donors, Susac syndrome patients and multiple sclerosis patients were profiled using high-throughput TCR beta sequencing. The multiple sclerosis controls were treatment-naive patients whose relapsing-remitting disease, either stable or active, fulfilled the revised McDonald criteria. CD8+ TEMRA cells were enriched by FACS, while bulk CD8+ and CD4+ T cells were purified by magnetic negative isolation. Blood was drawn into EDTA tubes, processed within 24 hours, and PBMCs were isolated by density gradient centrifugation. PBMCs intended for TCR sequencing were cryopreserved in liquid nitrogen and thawed later in a water bath at 37 degrees C. The sorted or isolated CD4+, CD8+ and CD8+ TEMRA cells reached a purity of at least 90%. The germline V gene gives CDR1 as MDHEN and CDR2 as SYDVKM. Spanning cysteine to phenylalanine, the CDR3 consists of 14 amino acids. Only the CDR3 portion is preserved as DNA: 42 bases, with reading frame beginning at the first base. V drops 8 bases and J drops 3 bases, leaving 17 bases in between.

Broad study findings and their caveats: The number of individuals in the TCR sequencing and HLA analysis was recognized as being relatively small.

Sequenced sample: CD8+ T cells from PBMCs. The chain links TRBV28 with TRBJ2-7; the D region possibly corresponds to TRBD2 (5 bases align). This TCR was recovered from a human donor with multiple sclerosis. In nucleotide form, the sequence is TGTGCCAGCTCCGGACTCCACTCTTTCTACGAGCAGTACTTC. Its product reads: CASSGLHSFYEQYF.